Shown below are 20 T cell receptor beta chains from a single sample sequenced in a study of vaccination and CD4 T cells after COVID-19 (dated 2022 in TCRdb). The antigens of these receptors remain unknown. The library relied on PCR. Sequencing used an Illumina iSeq 100. DNA from cultured CD4+ T cells underwent TCR sequencing with the Oncomine TCR Beta short-read assay at the Johns Hopkins FTIC core. Using fastp trimming at Q25 and MiXCR clonotype assembly, TCRdb reanalyzed the public sequencing data and kept in-frame beta chains. Each entry merges the rows of one CDR3 protein and shows their most common DNA and genes. The sample contains 22,000 or so distinct CDR3 sequences, about 33% of them found a single time. Approximately 10% of the sample is taken by the ten largest. Per the publication, the time point label means: late sampling 161 to 241 days after vaccination in three convalescent patients. The sample's treatment or condition label is to be understood as: approximately 9-day PBMC culture with coronavirus spike peptide pools or control peptides (ViraFEST assay).

Sequencing used CD4+ T cells from blood, cultured in vitro, obtained about 7 months after SARS-CoV-2 vaccination. Receptors were obtained from a human donor who had recovered from COVID-19.

The chain recombines TRBV2 with TRBJ2-1; D possibly corresponds to TRBD1 (6 bases). CDR1 and CDR2 from the germline V gene are SNHLY and FYNNEI. V shed 6 bases and J shed 8 bases, with 14 bases lying between them. The length of the CDR3 is 13 residues. The CDR3 reads CASSEQGIHEQFF. CDR3 in DNA: TGTGCCAGCAGCGAACAGGGAATTCATGAGCAGTTCTTC. The complete variable domain, with remaining parts taken from reference TRBV2 and TRBJ2-1, reads EPEVTQTPSHQVTQMGQEVILRCVPISNHLYFYWYRQILGQKVEFLVSFYNNEISEKSEIFDDQFSVERPDGSNFTLKIRSTKLEDSAMYFCASSEQGIHEQFFGPGTRLTVL.

This clonotype was observed a handful of times. V gene TRBV7-9 combines with J gene TRBJ2-5; D unclear. Trimming cost V 1 base and J 5 bases, with 5 bases left between them. The CDR3 covers 12 residues. CDR1 and CDR2 (germline): SEHNR, FQNEAQ (reference sequence). The CDR3 region has the DNA TGTGCCAGCAGCTTAGGGTCCGAGACCCAGTACTTC. This codes for CASSLGSETQYF.

The chain uses TRBV6-2 or TRBV6-3 and TRBJ2-1, with D perhaps matching TRBD1 (6 bases). The length of the CDR3 is 14 residues. Germline V lookup: CDR1 MNHEY, CDR2 SVGEGT. V lost 5 bases and J lost 4, with 12 bases in between. CDR3 DNA: TGTGCCAGCAGTGCTCGACAGGATTACAATGAGCAGTTCTTC. Its protein product is CASSARQDYNEQFF.

This clonotype has just a few counts. The rearrangement uses TRBV19 and TRBJ2-1; 15 nucleotides align to TRBD2. The CDR3 is 17 amino acids. Losses at the gene ends were 3 bases for V and 15 bases for J; bases not matched to a gene: 15. Germline loops: CDR1 LNHDA, CDR2 SQIVND (reference sequence). The CDR3 DNA sequence: TGTGCCAGTAGTATGAGGGGACAGGGAGGACTAGCGGGAGGGCCGTTCTTC. It encodes CASSMRGQGGLAGGPFF.

The V call is TRBV5-6, the J call TRBJ1-6, with a weak D call TRBD1 (5 bases). Trimming shortened V by 7 bases and J by 9 bases, and 17 bases separated the two germline ends. The length of the CDR3 is 14 residues. The germline V gene encodes CDR1 SGHDT and CDR2 YYEEEE. In nucleotides, the CDR3 is TGTGCCAGCCAGGCGGGGACCACCCCTTCACCCCTCCACTTT. Its protein is CASQAGTTPSPLHF. The full variable domain, with the rest looked up from reference TRBV5-6 and TRBJ1-6, is DAGVTQSPTHLIKTRGQQVTLRCSPKSGHDTVSWYQQALGQGPQFIFQYYEEEERQRGNFPDRFSGHQFPNYSSELNVNALLLGDSALYLCASQAGTTPSPLHFGNGTRLTVT.

The chain couples TRBV20-1 to TRBJ2-2, with 9 positions matching TRBD2. Looked up from germline, CDR1 is DFQATT and CDR2 is SNEGSKA (reference sequence). Trimming at V came to 5 bases and at J to 5 bases, leaving 6 bases not matched to a gene. CDR3 length: 14 amino acids. CDR3 protein: CSAFGSGGTGELFF. CDR3 nucleotides: TGCAGTGCTTTCGGAAGCGGGGGGACCGGGGAGCTGTTTTTT.

The rearrangement links TRBV11-2 to TRBJ2-2; D might be TRBD2 (5 bases). CDR1 is SGHAT, CDR2 FQNNGV, per germline. This CDR3 region has 12 residues. The V end lost 5 bases, the J end lost 9 bases, and 10 bases lay between the germline ends. Here the CDR3 reads CASSPSQRELFF. The CDR3 DNA reads TGTGCCAGCAGCCCTAGCCAGAGGGAGCTGTTTTTT.

This clonotype came up a few times. V is TRBV7-2 and J is TRBJ2-3, with 14 positions matching TRBD2. The CDR3 runs to 17 residues. V shed 3 bases, J shed 5 bases, and the junction held 7 bases outside the gene matches. Germline-derived CDR1 and CDR2 are SGHTA and FQGNSA. CDR3 DNA sequence: TGTGCCAGCAGCTTCCAGGGACTAGCGGGAGTGGTAGATACGCAGTATTTT. It codes for CASSFQGLAGVVDTQYF.

This clonotype has only a few counts. The chain uses TRBV7-9 and TRBJ2-2, with D uncertain. The germline V and J ends were trimmed by 5 bases and 6 bases, with 13 bases remaining between them. This CDR3 contains 14 residues. Looked up from germline, CDR1 is SEHNR and CDR2 is FQNEAQ (reference sequence). The CDR3 is CASSRRVAAGELFF. The CDR3 nucleotides read TGTGCCAGCAGCCGACGGGTTGCAGCCGGGGAGCTGTTTTTT.

This clonotype was counted a few times. V gene TRBV20-1 combines with J gene TRBJ1-6, with D perhaps matching TRBD1 (6 bases). CDR3 size: 13 residues. V gave up 4 bases and J gave up 7 bases, with 11 bases separating them. Germline assignment: CDR1 DFQATT and CDR2 SNEGSKA (reference sequence). This chain's CDR3 is CSATRDTNSPLHF. The CDR3 nucleotides read TGCAGTGCTACCCGGGACACAAATTCACCCCTCCACTTT.

This chain links TRBV7-2 with TRBJ2-3; 9 positions agree with TRBD1. V lost 5 bases, J lost 13 bases, and 7 bases stayed unmatched. Germline V CDR1 and CDR2: SGHTA, FQGNSA. CDR3 length equals 12 residues. For the CDR3, the DNA is TGTGCCAGCAGCCCACCGGGACAGGGAAAGTATTTT. This gives the protein CASSPPGQGKYF.

This clonotype was counted only a few times. The V gene is TRBV20-1, the J gene TRBJ2-4; D not resolved. Trimming stripped 0 bases from V and 0 bases from J, with 9 bases between. The germline CDR1 and CDR2 sequences are DFQATT and SNEGSKA (reference sequence). This CDR3 is 15 amino acids long. CDR3 coding DNA: TGCAGTGCTAGAGATCAAACAGTAGCCAAAAACATTCAGTACTTC. It specifies CSARDQTVAKNIQYF.

There are a few counts of this clonotype. This chain uses TRBV2 with TRBJ2-7; D is ambiguous. CDR3 length: 12 amino acids. Trimming removed 3 bases at V and 4 bases at J, with 7 bases between. CDR1 and CDR2 (germline): SNHLY, FYNNEI. CDR3 in amino acids: CASSDRKYEQYF. CDR3 nucleotides: TGTGCCAGCAGTGACAGAAAATACGAGCAGTACTTC.

This rearrangement joins TRBV27 to TRBJ2-6; D possibly corresponds to TRBD1 (5 bases). The CDR3 is 15 residues long. V was trimmed by 6 bases and J by 4 bases, leaving 13 bases between them. CDR1 and CDR2 (germline): MNHEY, SMNVEV (reference sequence). CDR3: CASSHRSPGANVLTF. DNA for the CDR3: TGTGCCAGCAGCCACAGGAGCCCCGGGGCCAACGTCCTGACTTTC.

The CDR3 is CASSAYGREAFF. Here the CDR3 DNA reads TGTGCCAGCAGCGCGTACGGGAGAGAAGCTTTCTTT. The genes are TRBV6-1 and TRBJ1-1; D not certain. Trimming stripped 6 bases from V and 8 bases from J, with 13 bases between. The CDR3 consists of 12 residues. The germline V gene has CDR1 MNHNS and CDR2 SASEGT.

This clonotype was picked up a small number of times. The chain recombines TRBV7-9 with TRBJ1-6; 7 positions agree with TRBD1. CDR1 and CDR2 from the germline V gene are SEHNR and FQNEAQ (reference sequence). V gave up 3 bases and J gave up 8 bases; unmatched junction bases: 7. This CDR3 region has 15 residues. CDR3 amino acids: CASSFGDSLYSPLHF. CDR3 nucleotide sequence: TGTGCCAGCAGCTTTGGGGACAGCCTATATTCACCCCTCCACTTT.

The genes are TRBV20-1 and TRBJ2-5; D remains ambiguous. Germline V gene sequence: CDR1 DFQATT, CDR2 SNEGSKA (reference sequence). The CDR3 is made up of 13 amino acids. V lost 3 bases and J lost 1, with 9 bases in between. The CDR3 nucleotides are TGCAGTGCTAGCCGCACAGTCCAAGAGACCCAGTACTTC. Protein product: CSASRTVQETQYF.

A few counts support this clonotype. The CDR3 here is CASSYQGSYYGYTF. For the CDR3, the DNA is TGTGCCAGCAGTTACCAGGGCAGCTACTATGGCTACACCTTC. The V and J genes are TRBV6-5 and TRBJ1-2; TRBD1 might be the D (5 bases). The CDR3 spans 14 residues. The germline V gene encodes CDR1 MNHEY and CDR2 SVGAGI. Trimming took off 2 bases at V and 3 bases at J, with 10 bases between the two ends.

The CDR3 DNA follows: TGCGCCAGCAGCTTCGACAGGGCCTACGAGCAGTACTTC. Its translation: CASSFDRAYEQYF. The chain uses TRBV5-1 and TRBJ2-7, with 7 bases aligning to TRBD1. V shed 2 bases, J shed 2 bases, and the junction held 1 base outside the gene matches. The CDR3 totals 13 residues. Germline V lookup: CDR1 SGHRS, CDR2 YFSETQ.

The table lists this clonotype with a few counts. The J gene is TRBJ2-1, the V gene TRBV4-1; D unclear. This CDR3 has 14 residues. Trimming stripped 5 bases from V and 1 base from J, with 9 bases between. Germline V gene sequence: CDR1 MGHRA, CDR2 YSYEKL. DNA for the CDR3: TGCGCCAGCAGCAGGATCCCTTCCTACAATGAGCAGTTCTTC. It specifies CASSRIPSYNEQFF.